This T cell receptor (beta chain) came from a study of T cell responses to AZD1222 COVID-19 vaccine. Concerning this clone: What it binds is unknown.

The assay was immunoSEQ multiplex PCR, and TCRdb's table has in-frame clones only and misses some. The table shows about 140,000 clones, with 80% to 95% occurring only once. Germline trimming cut 6 bases from V and 3 bases from J; bases unmatched to any gene: 3. This CDR3 has 14 amino acids. Germline V gives CDR1 MNHEY, CDR2 SVGAGI. Study-level points and caveats: Dominant CD4 TCR responses targeted spike regions 160-218 and 743-854. Reportedly, nearly half of unique spike TCRs recognized epitopes outside B.1.351/B.1.1.7 mutations.

The chain links TRBV6-5 to TRBJ2-2, with 8 bases aligning to TRBD2. The specimen comprised peripheral blood, sampled on day 0 of AZD1222 vaccination. The sequence came from an adult in good health. The CDR3 sequence: CASRAGAYTGELFF. The DNA for the CDR3 is TGTGCCAGCAGAGCGGGGGCGTACACCGGGGAGCTGTTTTTT.